This section outlines one T cell receptor beta chain sequence together with its context. Amplification used 60 Vbeta primers and 13 Jbeta primers. TCRdb keeps only in-frame clones here, not all; method: immunoSEQ multiplex PCR. The sample has roughly 200,000 clones, 75% to 85% seen once. This sample was included in a study of cytomegalovirus exposure and HLA in healthy donors. Trimming stripped 6 bases from V and 7 bases from J, with 21 bases between. The CDR3 runs to 16 residues. Germline CDR1 SGHAT, CDR2 FQNNGV. The rearrangement uses TRBV11-2 and TRBJ1-4, with a possible D match to TRBD1 (6 bases). The clonotype comes from a boy aged 5-17 years in good health and CMV-seronegative. Source material: PBMCs. For the CDR3, the DNA is TGTGCCAGCAGGCTGGGAAGGGGGAACCGAGGTGAAAAACTGTTTTTT. Protein product: CASRLGRGNRGEKLFF.